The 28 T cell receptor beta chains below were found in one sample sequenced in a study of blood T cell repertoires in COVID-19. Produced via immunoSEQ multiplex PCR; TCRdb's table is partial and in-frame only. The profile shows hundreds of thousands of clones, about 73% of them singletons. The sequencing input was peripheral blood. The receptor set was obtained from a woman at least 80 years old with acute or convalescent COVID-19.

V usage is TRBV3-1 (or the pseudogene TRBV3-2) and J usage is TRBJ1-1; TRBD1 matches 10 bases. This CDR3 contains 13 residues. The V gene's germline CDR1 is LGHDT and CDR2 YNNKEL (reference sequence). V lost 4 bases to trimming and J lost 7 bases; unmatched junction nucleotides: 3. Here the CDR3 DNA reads TGTGCCAGCAGCCTGGACAGGGGGATTGAAGCTTTCTTT. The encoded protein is CASSLDRGIEAFF.

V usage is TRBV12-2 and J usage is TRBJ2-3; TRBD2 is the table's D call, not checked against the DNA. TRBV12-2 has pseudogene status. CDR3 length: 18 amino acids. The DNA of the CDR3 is TGTGCAAGTCGCTCCGGGCTATTAGCGGGGGAAAGCACAGATACGCAGTATTTT. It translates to CASRSGLLAGESTDTQYF.

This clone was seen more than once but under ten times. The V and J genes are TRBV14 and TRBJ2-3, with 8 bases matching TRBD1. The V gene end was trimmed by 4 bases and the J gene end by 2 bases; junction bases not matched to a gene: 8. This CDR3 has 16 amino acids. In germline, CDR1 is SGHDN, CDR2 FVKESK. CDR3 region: CASSPRTGTNTDTQYF. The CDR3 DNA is TGTGCCAGCAGCCCACGGACAGGGACGAACACAGATACGCAGTATTTT.

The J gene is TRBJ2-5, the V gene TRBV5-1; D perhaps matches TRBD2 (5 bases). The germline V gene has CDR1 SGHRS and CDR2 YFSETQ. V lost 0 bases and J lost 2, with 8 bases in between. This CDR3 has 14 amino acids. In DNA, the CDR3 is TGCGCCAGCAGCTTGGACGCGGGTCAAGAGACCCAGTACTTC. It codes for CASSLDAGQETQYF.

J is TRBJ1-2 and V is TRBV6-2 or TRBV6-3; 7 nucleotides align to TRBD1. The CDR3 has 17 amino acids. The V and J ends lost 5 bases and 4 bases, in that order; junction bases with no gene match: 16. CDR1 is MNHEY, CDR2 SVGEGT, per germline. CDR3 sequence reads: CASSRPGQRILGYGYTF. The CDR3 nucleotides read TGTGCCAGCAGTAGACCGGGACAGCGGATTTTAGGCTATGGCTACACCTTC.

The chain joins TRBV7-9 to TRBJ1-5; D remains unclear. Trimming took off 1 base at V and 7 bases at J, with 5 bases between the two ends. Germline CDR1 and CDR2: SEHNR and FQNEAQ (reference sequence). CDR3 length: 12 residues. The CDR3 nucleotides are TGTGCCAGCAGCTTAGAGAGGCAGCCCCAGCATTTT. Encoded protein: CASSLERQPQHF.

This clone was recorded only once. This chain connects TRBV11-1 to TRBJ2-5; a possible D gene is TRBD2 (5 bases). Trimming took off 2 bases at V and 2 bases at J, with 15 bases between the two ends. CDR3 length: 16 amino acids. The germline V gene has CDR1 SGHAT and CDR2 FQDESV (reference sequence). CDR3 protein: CASSLNLLVPQETQYF. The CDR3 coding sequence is TGTGCCAGCAGCTTAAACCTACTAGTTCCGCAAGAGACCCAGTACTTC.

CDR3 nucleotide sequence: TGCAGTGCTAGTCCGACAGCTAACTATGGCTACACCTTC. It yields the protein CSASPTANYGYTF. V usage is TRBV20-1 and J usage is TRBJ1-2, with D maybe TRBD1 (5 bases). CDR3 length: 13 amino acids. V lost 3 bases to trimming and J lost 0 bases, with 8 bases between them. In germline, CDR1 is DFQATT, CDR2 SNEGSKA (reference sequence).

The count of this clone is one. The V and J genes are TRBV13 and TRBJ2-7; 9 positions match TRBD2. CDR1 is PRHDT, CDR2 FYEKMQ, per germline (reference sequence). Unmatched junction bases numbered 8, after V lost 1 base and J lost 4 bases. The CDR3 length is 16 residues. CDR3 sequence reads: CASSLEGRGGRYEQYF. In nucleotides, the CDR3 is TGTGCCAGCAGCTTAGAGGGGCGGGGGGGGAGGTACGAGCAGTACTTC.

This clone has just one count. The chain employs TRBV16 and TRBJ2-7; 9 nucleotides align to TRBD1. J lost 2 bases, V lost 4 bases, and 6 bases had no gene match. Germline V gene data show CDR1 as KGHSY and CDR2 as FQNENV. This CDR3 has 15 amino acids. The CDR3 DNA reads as TGTGCCAGCAGCCTCTCCGGGACAGGGCCCTACGAGCAGTACTTC. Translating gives CASSLSGTGPYEQYF.

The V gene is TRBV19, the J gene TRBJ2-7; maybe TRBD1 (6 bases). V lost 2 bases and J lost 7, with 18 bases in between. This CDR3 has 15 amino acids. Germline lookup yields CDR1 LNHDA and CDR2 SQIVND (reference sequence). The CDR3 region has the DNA TGTGCCAGTAGTATATTGACAGGACCTCGAGGGGAGCAGTACTTC. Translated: CASSILTGPRGEQYF.

The CDR3 DNA sequence: TGCGCCAGCAGCTTGGCCCTGGGCGATACGCAGTATTTT. Translation: CASSLALGDTQYF. The chain couples TRBV5-1 to TRBJ2-3; no clear D gene. The V gene lost 0 bases and the J gene lost 6 bases, with 8 bases spanning the gap. The CDR3 covers 13 residues. Germline V lookup: CDR1 SGHRS, CDR2 YFSETQ.

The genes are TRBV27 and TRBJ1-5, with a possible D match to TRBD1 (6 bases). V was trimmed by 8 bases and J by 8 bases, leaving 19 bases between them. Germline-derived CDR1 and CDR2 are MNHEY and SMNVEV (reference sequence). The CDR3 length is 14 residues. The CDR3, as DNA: TGTGCCAGCCCCTACCCGACAGGTAATGAGCCCCAGCATTTT. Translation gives CASPYPTGNEPQHF.

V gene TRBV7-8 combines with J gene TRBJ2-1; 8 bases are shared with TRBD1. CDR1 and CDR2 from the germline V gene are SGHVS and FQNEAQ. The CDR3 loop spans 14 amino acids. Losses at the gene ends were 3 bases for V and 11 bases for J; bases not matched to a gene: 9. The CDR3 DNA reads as TGTGCCAGCAGCTTGGGACAGGAATACTTGAAGCAGTTCTTC. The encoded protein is CASSLGQEYLKQFF.

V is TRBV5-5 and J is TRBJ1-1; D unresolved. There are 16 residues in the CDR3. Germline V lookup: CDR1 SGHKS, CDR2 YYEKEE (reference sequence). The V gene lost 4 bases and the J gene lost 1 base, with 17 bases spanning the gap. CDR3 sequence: CASSPQPGSSNTEAFF. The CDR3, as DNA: TGTGCCAGCAGCCCACAACCGGGATCCTCGAACACTGAAGCTTTCTTT.

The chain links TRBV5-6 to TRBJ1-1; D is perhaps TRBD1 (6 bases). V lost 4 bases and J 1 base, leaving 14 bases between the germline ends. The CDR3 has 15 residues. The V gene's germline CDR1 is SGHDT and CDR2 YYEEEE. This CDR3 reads CASSPTLTGNTEAFF. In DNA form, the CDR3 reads TGTGCCAGCAGCCCCACCCTGACAGGGAACACTGAAGCTTTCTTT.

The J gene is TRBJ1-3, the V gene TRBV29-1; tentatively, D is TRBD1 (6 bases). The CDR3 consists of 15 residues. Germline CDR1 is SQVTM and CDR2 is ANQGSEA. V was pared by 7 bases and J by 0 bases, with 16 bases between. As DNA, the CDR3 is TGCAGCGCCACAGGGCCCTGGGCCTCTGGAAACACCATATATTTT. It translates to CSATGPWASGNTIYF.

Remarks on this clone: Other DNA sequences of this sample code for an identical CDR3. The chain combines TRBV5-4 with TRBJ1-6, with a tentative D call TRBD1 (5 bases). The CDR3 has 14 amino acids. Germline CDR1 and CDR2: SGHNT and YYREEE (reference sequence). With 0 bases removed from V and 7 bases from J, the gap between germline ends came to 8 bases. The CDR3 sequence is CASSLEQGNSPLHF. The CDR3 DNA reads TGTGCCAGCAGCTTGGAGCAGGGCAATTCACCCCTCCACTTT.

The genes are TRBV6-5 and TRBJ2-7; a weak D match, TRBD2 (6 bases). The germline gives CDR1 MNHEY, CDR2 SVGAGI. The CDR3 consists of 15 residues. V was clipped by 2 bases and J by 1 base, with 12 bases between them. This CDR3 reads CASSYRDSPSYEQYF. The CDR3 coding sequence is TGTGCCAGCAGTTACCGGGACTCCCCTTCCTACGAGCAGTACTTC.

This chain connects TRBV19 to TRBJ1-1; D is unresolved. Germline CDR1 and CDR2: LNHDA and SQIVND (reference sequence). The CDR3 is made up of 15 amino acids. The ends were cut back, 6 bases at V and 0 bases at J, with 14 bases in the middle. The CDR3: CASRGIGSLNTEAFF. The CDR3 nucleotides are TGTGCCAGTAGGGGCATTGGGTCTTTGAACACTGAAGCTTTCTTT.

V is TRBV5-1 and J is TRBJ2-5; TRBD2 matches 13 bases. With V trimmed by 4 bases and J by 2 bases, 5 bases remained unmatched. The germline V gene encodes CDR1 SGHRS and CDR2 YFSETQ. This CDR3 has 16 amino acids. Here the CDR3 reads CASSASTSGGQETQYF. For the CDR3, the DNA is TGCGCCAGCAGCGCCTCGACTAGCGGGGGGCAAGAGACCCAGTACTTC.

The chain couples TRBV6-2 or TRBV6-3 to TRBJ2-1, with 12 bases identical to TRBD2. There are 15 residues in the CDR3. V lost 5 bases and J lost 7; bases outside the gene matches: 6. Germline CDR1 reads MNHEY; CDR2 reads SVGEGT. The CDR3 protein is CASSLAGGPRNEQFF. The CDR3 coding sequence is TGTGCCAGCAGTCTAGCGGGGGGGCCTCGGAATGAGCAGTTCTTC.

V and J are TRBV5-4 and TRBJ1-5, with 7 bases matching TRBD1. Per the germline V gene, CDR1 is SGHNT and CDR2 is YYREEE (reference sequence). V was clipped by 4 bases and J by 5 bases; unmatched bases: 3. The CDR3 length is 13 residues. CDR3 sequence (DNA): TGTGCCAGCAGCGGCGGGACAGATCAGCCCCAGCATTTT. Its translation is CASSGGTDQPQHF.

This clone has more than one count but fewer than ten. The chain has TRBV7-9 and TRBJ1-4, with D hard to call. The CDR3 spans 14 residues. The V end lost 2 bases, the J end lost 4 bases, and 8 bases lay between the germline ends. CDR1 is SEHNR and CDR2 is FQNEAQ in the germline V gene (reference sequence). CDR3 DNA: TGTGCCAGCAGCTTAAACAGCATTAATGAAAAACTGTTTTTT. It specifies CASSLNSINEKLFF.

The DNA for the CDR3 is TGTGCCAGCTCACCAGGACTAGCGGGAGGGTCTATCACCGGGGAGCTGTTTTTT. As protein: CASSPGLAGGSITGELFF. The V and J genes are TRBV18 and TRBJ2-2; 15 positions match TRBD2. V was pared by 2 bases and J by 4 bases, with 5 bases of the junction left unmatched. The length of the CDR3 is 18 residues. Germline V CDR1 and CDR2: KGHSH, LQKENI. The whole variable domain, filled in from reference TRBV18 and TRBJ2-2, reads NAGVMQNPRHLVRRRGQEARLRCSPMKGHSHVYWYRQLPEEGLKFMVYLQKENIIDESGMPKERFSAEFPKEGPSILRIQQVVRGDSAAYFCASSPGLAGGSITGELFFGEGSRLTVL.

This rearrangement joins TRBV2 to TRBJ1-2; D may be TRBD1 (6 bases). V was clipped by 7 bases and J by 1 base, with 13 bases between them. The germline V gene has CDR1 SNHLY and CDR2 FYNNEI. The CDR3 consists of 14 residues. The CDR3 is CASTSGVGNYGYTF. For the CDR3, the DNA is TGTGCCAGCACCTCAGGGGTGGGTAACTATGGCTACACCTTC.

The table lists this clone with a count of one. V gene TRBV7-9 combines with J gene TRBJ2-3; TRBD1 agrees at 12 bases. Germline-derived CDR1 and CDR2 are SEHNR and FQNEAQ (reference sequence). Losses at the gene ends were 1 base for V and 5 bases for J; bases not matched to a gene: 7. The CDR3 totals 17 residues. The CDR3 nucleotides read TGTGCCAGCAGCTTAGGCTCGGGACAGGGGGCAGGAGATACGCAGTATTTT. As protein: CASSLGSGQGAGDTQYF.

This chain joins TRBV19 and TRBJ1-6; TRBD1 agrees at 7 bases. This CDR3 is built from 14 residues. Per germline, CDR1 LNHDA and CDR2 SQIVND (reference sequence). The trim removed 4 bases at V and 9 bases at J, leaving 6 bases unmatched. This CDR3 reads CASSTQGDFSPLHF. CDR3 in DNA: TGTGCCAGTAGTACCCAGGGGGACTTTTCACCCCTCCACTTT. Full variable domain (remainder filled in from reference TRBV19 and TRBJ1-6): DGGITQSPKYLFRKEGQNVTLSCEQNLNHDAMYWYRQDPGQGLRLIYYSQIVNDFQKGDIAEGYSVSREKKESFPLTVTSAQKNPTAFYLCASSTQGDFSPLHFGNGTRLTVT.